Shown below are 23 T cell receptor beta chains from a single sample sequenced in a study of T cell clusters in autoimmune cytopenias. One tube held mixed TRB-A and TRB-B primer pools for touch-down PCR. From the multiplex PCR reads, TCRdb lists one entry per CDR3 protein and no DNA. The sample has over 4,500 distinct CDR3 sequences. TRB amplification used around 260 ng of peripheral blood genomic DNA. Another study also made use of these data, one on T cell repertoires in aging, cancer and after chemotherapy.

The sequenced sample was peripheral blood. The source of these receptors is a human donor in good health.

The V call is TRBV18, the J call TRBJ1-4; there is no DNA to check the TCRdb D call of TRBD1. The CDR3 length is 14 residues. Germline lookup yields CDR1 KGHSH and CDR2 LQKENI. The CDR3 loop reads CASSREGGREKLFF.

By frequency, this clonotype registers medium-sized (0.01 to 0.1%). This chain uses TRBV15 with TRBJ2-7. CDR3 size: 15 residues. Germline V gives CDR1 LNHNV, CDR2 YYDKDF (reference sequence). This CDR3 reads CATSRDKGTSYEQYF.

By frequency, this clonotype is medium-sized. The chain links TRBV19 to TRBJ2-4; the D call from TCRdb, TRBD1, cannot be confirmed without DNA. Germline values: CDR1 LNHDA, CDR2 SQIVND (reference sequence). The CDR3 runs 13 residues. The CDR3 here is CASSIGGSDIQYF.

This clonotype registers medium-sized by frequency. The V gene is TRBV19, the J gene TRBJ1-5. Per the germline V gene, CDR1 is LNHDA and CDR2 is SQIVND (reference sequence). This CDR3 is built from 14 residues. This chain's CDR3 is CASSLGSGYQPQHF.

Considering frequency, this clonotype is medium-sized. The chain carries TRBV19 and TRBJ1-5. The length of the CDR3 is 15 residues. Germline lookup yields CDR1 LNHDA and CDR2 SQIVND (reference sequence). The CDR3 spells CASSIFRSSNQPQHF.

The chain's CDR3 is CAWRLTRGQVEKLFF. The chain carries TRBV30 and TRBJ1-4; TCRdb's D call of TRBD1 is untestable without DNA. Germline V lookup: CDR1 GTSNPN, CDR2 SVGIG (reference sequence). This CDR3 is 15 amino acids long.

This sequence joins TRBV27 and TRBJ1-6; TCRdb outputs TRBD1, but without DNA this stays unchecked. CDR3 length: 15 residues. Germline V gene data show CDR1 as MNHEY and CDR2 as SMNVEV (reference sequence). CDR3 loop: CASAPTQLDVSPLHF.

The gene calls are TRBV20-1 and TRBJ1-1. CDR1 and CDR2 from the germline V gene are DFQATT and SNEGSKA (reference sequence). The CDR3 has 13 residues. The CDR3 sequence: CSARVITNTEAFF.

The genes are TRBV19 and TRBJ1-2; absent DNA, TCRdb's TRBD1 call cannot be checked. The CDR3 is made up of 14 amino acids. Germline assignment: CDR1 LNHDA and CDR2 SQIVND (reference sequence). CDR3 residues: CASTPGQGSYGYTF.

The rearrangement links TRBV10-3 to TRBJ2-3; TCRdb gives TRBD1 as the D gene, but with no DNA this cannot be confirmed. There are 15 residues in the CDR3. Germline values: CDR1 ENHRY, CDR2 SYGVKD. This CDR3 reads CAISESGTGWDTQYF.

Judged by frequency, this clonotype is medium-sized. This sequence joins TRBV6-1 and TRBJ2-7; lacking DNA, the TRBD1 call made by TCRdb goes unchecked. The CDR3 spans 12 residues. The V gene's germline CDR1 is MNHNS and CDR2 SASEGT. This CDR3 reads CASRTGSYEQYF.

This clonotype ranks as medium-sized in terms of frequency. CDR3 amino acids: CASSIARDRDHEQYF. The chain employs TRBV19 and TRBJ2-7; TCRdb designates TRBD1, a call that cannot be tested without DNA. The CDR3 totals 15 residues. CDR1 is LNHDA and CDR2 is SQIVND in the germline V gene (reference sequence). Full variable domain (rest looked up from reference TRBV19 and TRBJ2-7): DGGITQSPKYLFRKEGQNVTLSCEQNLNHDAMYWYRQDPGQGLRLIYYSQIVNDFQKGDIAEGYSVSREKKESFPLTVTSAQKNPTAFYLCASSIARDRDHEQYFGPGTRLTVT.

This clonotype is medium-sized by frequency. This sequence joins TRBV5-4 and TRBJ2-3; the D call of TRBD2 rests on TCRdb alone, since no DNA is present to check it. The CDR3 sequence is 14 residues long. Germline lookup yields CDR1 SGHNT and CDR2 YYREEE (reference sequence). The chain's CDR3 is CASSSTSGSDTQYF.

This rearrangement joins TRBV6-1 to TRBJ1-1; TCRdb proposes TRBD1, but this gene call is untestable without DNA. The CDR3 is 13 residues long. The germline gives CDR1 MNHNS, CDR2 SASEGT. The CDR3 is CASSVTGVSEAFF.

Its frequency marks this clonotype as medium-sized. This chain links TRBV19 with TRBJ1-2. The length of the CDR3 is 12 residues. Per the germline V gene, CDR1 is LNHDA and CDR2 is SQIVND (reference sequence). The CDR3 loop reads CASRLANYGYTF.

The rearrangement joins TRBV14 to TRBJ2-5; TCRdb outputs TRBD1, but without DNA this stays unchecked. Germline assignment: CDR1 SGHDN and CDR2 FVKESK. This CDR3 comprises 14 residues. CDR3 sequence: CASSQRAGLETQYF.

The chain couples TRBV6-1 to TRBJ2-1; TCRdb's D call, TRBD2, is unchecked because there is no DNA. Germline V gene data show CDR1 as MNHNS and CDR2 as SASEGT. The CDR3 sequence is 15 residues long. CDR3 sequence reads: CASSPRDSSGNEQFF.

This chain uses TRBV7-2 with TRBJ2-2; lacking DNA, the TRBD1 call made by TCRdb goes unchecked. Germline CDR1 SGHTA, CDR2 FQGNSA. CDR3 length: 17 residues. CDR3 residues: CASSLAGTGSNTGELFF.

This clonotype is large by frequency. The chain recombines TRBV19 with TRBJ2-1; the D call of TRBD2 rests on TCRdb alone, since no DNA is present to check it. The V gene's germline CDR1 is LNHDA and CDR2 SQIVND (reference sequence). The CDR3 extends over 16 amino acids. This chain's CDR3 is CASSISGGAFTNEQFF.

Considering frequency, this clonotype is medium-sized. The chain combines TRBV6-6 with TRBJ2-1; TCRdb returns TRBD2, unconfirmable since there is no DNA. The germline CDR1 and CDR2 sequences are MNHNY and SVGAGI (reference sequence). This CDR3 is 16 amino acids long. CDR3: CASSPPGGGAASEQFF.

V usage is TRBV7-9 and J usage is TRBJ1-6; TCRdb returns TRBD1, unconfirmable since there is no DNA. The germline CDR1 and CDR2 sequences are SEHNR and FQNEAQ (reference sequence). The CDR3 sequence is 16 residues long. CDR3 sequence: CASSSTLGQENSPLHF.

The genes are TRBV11-1 and TRBJ2-2; the TCRdb D gene call, TRBD1, has no DNA to confirm it. Germline loops: CDR1 SGHAT, CDR2 FQDESV (reference sequence). The CDR3 is 15 amino acids. CDR3 sequence: CASGRGQGLTGELFF.

In terms of frequency, this clonotype is medium-sized. The V call is TRBV19, the J call TRBJ2-1; the TRBD2 assignment by TCRdb is unverifiable without DNA. The germline CDR1 and CDR2 sequences are LNHDA and SQIVND (reference sequence). The CDR3 loop spans 16 amino acids. The CDR3 sequence is CASSIDLSGGLNEQFF.